This T cell receptor (beta chain) was identified during a study of cytomegalovirus exposure and HLA in healthy donors. Between the trimmed V and J ends, which lost 2 bases and 5 bases, there was a span of 11 bases. The CDR3 is 15 residues long. The germline V gene encodes CDR1 SGHRS and CDR2 YFSETQ. With respect to this clone: Its antigen is not known.

PCR used 60 Vbeta primers and 13 Jbeta primers. In the original analysis: In a later analysis, around 10 million of about 80 million unique beta chains occurred in at least two donors. Some clones are missing from TCRdb's copy, which holds only in-frame ones; the method was immunoSEQ multiplex PCR. V and J calls and clone size are given by that table; D and trimming were obtained from the DNA. The data show over 150,000 clones, with over 75% seen just once and 1% held by the top ten. General study findings and limits: The study listed roughly 160 cytomegalovirus-associated TCR beta chains. Clonal expansion was found to be greater in HLA-associated TCR beta chains than in equally common others in a later analysis. The authors excluded some V segments, including TRBV6-2 and TRBV6-3, as indistinguishable.

Sequenced: PBMCs. This TCR was sampled from a woman aged 45-60 years in good health and CMV-seropositive. The genes are TRBV5-1 and TRBJ1-6, with unresolved D. CDR3 protein: CASSLNPDNNSPLHF. CDR3 coding DNA: TGCGCCAGCAGCTTAAACCCAGATAATAATTCACCCCTCCACTTT.